This paragraph covers one T cell receptor beta chain sequence. The antigen is unknown. The data were taken from a study of identical twins. Whole-study findings and limits: Out-of-frame TCR alpha sharing in monozygotic twins exceeded recombination model predictions. Where out-of-frame alpha sequences were twin-shared, they showed excess low generation probability.

The ends were cut back, 2 bases at V and 2 bases at J, with 10 bases in the middle. CDR3 length: 14 residues. Germline-derived CDR1 and CDR2 are MNHEY and SVGAGI. Through template switching, a universal primer site was introduced, and the cDNA contained unique molecular identifiers. TCRdb itself ran the 5' RACE reads through MiXCR, one entry per CDR3 protein. The sample includes 450,000 or so distinct CDR3 sequences, 12% to 15% seen only once; the top ten take more than 0.5%. These data also featured in a second study, about yellow fever vaccine responses in identical twins.

What was sequenced was CD4+ T cells sorted from blood. This TCR derives from a woman aged 18 to 35 in good health. V and J are TRBV6-5 and TRBJ2-7; no reliable D call. The CDR3, as DNA: TGTGCCAGCAGTTACCTCAGAGGTACCTACGAGCAGTACTTC. This sequence encodes CASSYLRGTYEQYF.